These 18 T cell receptor beta chains came from one sample sequenced in a study of cytomegalovirus exposure and HLA in healthy donors. The PCR had 60 Vbeta and 13 Jbeta primers. The repertoire was sequenced with immunoSEQ multiplex PCR; TCRdb's copy has only in-frame clones and lacks some. The sample lists 120,000 or so clones, 83% seen once, with roughly 3.7% in the top ten. The sequenced sample was PBMCs. The source is a woman between 40 and 55 years old in good health and CMV-seropositive.

The V gene is TRBV2, the J gene TRBJ2-5, with D possibly matching TRBD1 (6 bases). Trimming shortened V by 8 bases and J by 7 bases, and 20 bases separated the two germline ends. This CDR3 is 14 amino acids long. In germline, CDR1 is SNHLY, CDR2 FYNNEI. The CDR3 DNA reads as TGTGCCAGCGCCCGGGACACGGAGTCGAGGACCCAGTACTTC. It encodes CASARDTESRTQYF.

The table lists this clone with a count of one. The V gene is TRBV5-1, the J gene TRBJ2-1; 8 bases match TRBD2. Germline V CDR1 and CDR2: SGHRS, YFSETQ. This CDR3 region has 15 residues. The ends lost 0 bases at V and 9 bases at J; junction bases unmatched: 8. This CDR3 reads CASSLGGAGGSEQFF. CDR3 sequence (DNA): TGCGCCAGCAGCTTGGGGGGTGCGGGGGGCAGTGAGCAGTTCTTC.

Written as DNA, the CDR3 is TGTGCCAGCACCTCCCTGCTGACGGACATTCCCCAAATCAGCTATGGCTACACCTTC. It encodes CASTSLLTDIPQISYGYTF. The gene calls are TRBV7-8 and TRBJ1-2; a possible D gene is TRBD1 (5 bases). Germline lookup yields CDR1 SGHVS and CDR2 FQNEAQ. CDR3 length: 19 amino acids. V was trimmed by 7 bases and J by 4 bases, leaving 31 bases between them.

The chain carries TRBV30 and TRBJ2-2; D possibly corresponds to TRBD1 (6 bases). Germline CDR1 reads GTSNPN; CDR2 reads SVGIG (reference sequence). Trimming cost V 0 bases and J 3 bases, with 11 bases left between them. The CDR3 runs to 15 residues. The CDR3 loop is CAWSVRTAHTGELFF. In DNA, the CDR3 is TGTGCCTGGAGTGTACGGACAGCACACACCGGGGAGCTGTTTTTT.

The V and J genes are TRBV6-6 and TRBJ2-3, with TRBD1 matching 8 bases. The trim removed 6 bases at V and 2 bases at J, leaving 4 bases unmatched. From germline, CDR1 is MNHNY and CDR2 SVGAGI (reference sequence). This CDR3 has 14 amino acids. CDR3 coding DNA: TGTGCCAGCAGGGACAGGGTCAACACAGATACGCAGTATTTT. Residues: CASRDRVNTDTQYF.

This clone was seen only once. J is TRBJ1-4 and V is TRBV21-1. TRBV21-1 is a pseudogene segment. CDR3 size: 12 residues. The CDR3 sequence: CASSKDFRELFF. The DNA of the CDR3 is TGTGCCAGCAGCAAAGACTTTAGAGAACTGTTTTTT.

The genes are TRBV10-2 and TRBJ2-7; 8 bases align to TRBD2. The CDR3 loop spans 16 amino acids. Germline-derived CDR1 and CDR2 are WSHSY and SAAADI. Trimming removed 0 bases from V and 2 bases from J; junction bases left unmatched: 6. CDR3 in amino acids: CASSESASGSTYEQYF. Written as DNA, the CDR3 is TGCGCCAGCAGTGAGTCCGCTAGCGGGTCTACCTACGAGCAGTACTTC.

This chain uses TRBV28 with TRBJ1-2, with a weak D call TRBD1 (6 bases). Trimming cost V 2 bases and J 8 bases, with 12 bases left between them. The CDR3 has 13 residues. The germline gives CDR1 MDHEN, CDR2 SYDVKM. Here the CDR3 reads CASSLLQGPGYTF. The CDR3 DNA is TGTGCCAGCAGTTTACTACAGGGCCCCGGCTACACCTTC.

The chain joins TRBV9 to TRBJ2-5; TRBD2 might be the D (5 bases). The assigned J gene may be wrong: the sequence end matches TRBJ2-7 better. This CDR3 has 14 residues. Germline values: CDR1 SGDLS, CDR2 YYNGEE. The CDR3 nucleotides read TGTGCCAGCAGCGCGGCGGCGGGCCCCTACGAGCAGTACTTC. Its protein is CASSAAAGPYEQYF.

This clone was observed a few times. The V call is TRBV9, the J call TRBJ2-3; 9 bases fit TRBD2. Germline loops: CDR1 SGDLS, CDR2 YYNGEE. This CDR3 has 20 residues. V shed 3 bases and J 0 bases; nucleotides not matched to a gene: 17. The CDR3 sequence is CASSAELIAGVPLSTDTQYF. The CDR3 coding sequence is TGTGCCAGCAGCGCCGAGCTGATAGCGGGAGTTCCCCTGAGCACAGATACGCAGTATTTT.

The J gene is TRBJ1-4, the V gene TRBV19, with unresolved D. Trimming took off 4 bases at V and 4 bases at J, with 7 bases between the two ends. From germline, CDR1 is LNHDA and CDR2 SQIVND (reference sequence). This CDR3 comprises 13 residues. CDR3 coding DNA: TGTGCCAGTAGTACCCGGGGTAATGAAAAACTGTTTTTT. Translating gives CASSTRGNEKLFF.

The chain employs TRBV7-6 and TRBJ1-2; a weak D match, TRBD1 (6 bases). This CDR3 comprises 12 residues. The germline gives CDR1 SGHVS, CDR2 FNYEAQ. With 5 bases removed from V and 8 bases from J, the gap between germline ends came to 12 bases. The CDR3 sequence is CASSPQGRGYTF. For the CDR3, the DNA is TGTGCCAGCAGCCCACAGGGTCGCGGCTACACCTTC.

As for this clone: The junction does not match germline at one end; this may be a read error. This chain links TRBV19 with TRBJ2-4; D may be TRBD1 (6 bases). Germline assignment: CDR1 LNHDA and CDR2 SQIVND (reference sequence). This CDR3 is built from 15 residues. Here the CDR3 reads CASNDIGGELNIQHF. CDR3 DNA sequence: TGTGCCAGTAATGACATAGGGGGTGAATTGAACATTCAGCACTTC.

This clone is a singleton in its sample. The V and J genes are TRBV5-1 and TRBJ1-2; 8 nucleotides align to TRBD1. Germline V gene data show CDR1 as SGHRS and CDR2 as YFSETQ. Germline trimming cut 0 bases from V and 10 bases from J; bases unmatched to any gene: 8. The CDR3 sequence is 14 residues long. The CDR3 coding sequence is TGCGCCAGCAGCTTGGCCTATGGACAGGGCGTCTACACCTTC. Its translation is CASSLAYGQGVYTF.

The rearrangement joins TRBV19 to TRBJ1-5; the match to TRBD1 covers 10 bases. The length of the CDR3 is 14 residues. The ends lost 8 bases at V and 6 bases at J; junction bases unmatched: 7. Germline V gene data show CDR1 as LNHDA and CDR2 as SQIVND (reference sequence). The CDR3 is CASGETGGGQPQHF. The CDR3 DNA follows: TGTGCCAGTGGAGAGACAGGGGGCGGTCAGCCCCAGCATTTT.

The chain combines TRBV14 with TRBJ2-5; D perhaps matches TRBD1 (6 bases). This CDR3 region has 15 residues. The germline V and J ends were trimmed by 1 base and 2 bases, with 11 bases remaining between them. CDR1 is SGHDN and CDR2 is FVKESK in the germline V gene. CDR3 sequence reads: CASSQGQGLQETQYF. In DNA form, the CDR3 reads TGTGCCAGCAGCCAAGGGCAGGGGTTACAAGAGACCCAGTACTTC.

The chain recombines TRBV5-1 with TRBJ2-1; 8 positions match TRBD2. The CDR3 extends over 15 amino acids. Looked up from germline, CDR1 is SGHRS and CDR2 is YFSETQ. After removal of 2 bases from V and 4 bases from J, the junction contained 5 bases not matched to a gene. The CDR3 coding sequence is TGCGCCAGCAGCTTTACAGCGGGGGCTTACAATGAGCAGTTCTTC. Translation gives CASSFTAGAYNEQFF.

DNA for the CDR3: TGTGCCAGCAGTGATCCAGCGGGAGGTTTTGGGACCCAGTACTTC. It translates to CASSDPAGGFGTQYF. The rearrangement links TRBV2 to TRBJ2-5; 9 positions agree with TRBD2. Germline V gene lookup returns CDR1 SNHLY and CDR2 FYNNEI. V lost 3 bases and J lost 7; bases outside the gene matches: 9. This CDR3 contains 15 residues.